This TCR beta chain was found in a study of blood T cells in healthy people across ages. General study findings and limits: Naive T cell percentage showed a strong correlation with the diversity of TCR beta. There were more naive CD4+ cells and higher diversity in long-lived donors than in aged donors.

As concerns this clonotype: Its antigen is as yet unknown.

The use of a sample-barcoded 5' primer and a J-beta primer mix characterized a second PCR of roughly 6 to 11 cycles. Through a template-switch adaptor with 12 random nucleotides, each cDNA molecule received a tag. TCRdb recomputed calls from the 5' RACE reads with MiXCR, one row per CDR3 protein. The table shows 850,000 to 1,000,000 distinct CDR3 sequences, with 48% occurring only once. Sample: blood. This TCR was sampled from a man between 25 and 39 years old in good health.

DNA for the CDR3: TGTGCCAGCAGCGAATCCTTAGCGGGGGGGCAAGATACGCAGTATTTT. Translated: CASSESLAGGQDTQYF. The chain carries TRBV7-2 and TRBJ2-3; TRBD2 matches at 11 bases. The CDR3 runs 16 residues. The trim removed 5 bases at V and 5 bases at J, leaving 9 bases unmatched. CDR1 is SGHTA and CDR2 is FQGNSA in the germline V gene.